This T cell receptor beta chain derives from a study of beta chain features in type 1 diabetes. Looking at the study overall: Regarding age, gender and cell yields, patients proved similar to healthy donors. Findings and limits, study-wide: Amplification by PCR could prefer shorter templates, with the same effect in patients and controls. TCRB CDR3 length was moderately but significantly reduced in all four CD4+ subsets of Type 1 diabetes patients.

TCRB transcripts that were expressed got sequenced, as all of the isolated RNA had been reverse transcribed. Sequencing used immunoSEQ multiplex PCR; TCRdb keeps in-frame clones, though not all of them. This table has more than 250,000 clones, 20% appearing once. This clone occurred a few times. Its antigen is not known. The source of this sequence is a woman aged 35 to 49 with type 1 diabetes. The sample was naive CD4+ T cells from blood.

The CDR3 reads CASSSSTGFNEQFF. The CDR3 coding sequence is TGCGCCAGCAGCTCTTCGACAGGGTTCAATGAGCAGTTCTTC. This chain uses TRBV5-1 with TRBJ2-1; 7 bases are a match to TRBD1. This CDR3 region has 14 residues. With V trimmed by 3 bases and J by 6 bases, 6 bases remained unmatched. Germline values: CDR1 SGHRS, CDR2 YFSETQ.